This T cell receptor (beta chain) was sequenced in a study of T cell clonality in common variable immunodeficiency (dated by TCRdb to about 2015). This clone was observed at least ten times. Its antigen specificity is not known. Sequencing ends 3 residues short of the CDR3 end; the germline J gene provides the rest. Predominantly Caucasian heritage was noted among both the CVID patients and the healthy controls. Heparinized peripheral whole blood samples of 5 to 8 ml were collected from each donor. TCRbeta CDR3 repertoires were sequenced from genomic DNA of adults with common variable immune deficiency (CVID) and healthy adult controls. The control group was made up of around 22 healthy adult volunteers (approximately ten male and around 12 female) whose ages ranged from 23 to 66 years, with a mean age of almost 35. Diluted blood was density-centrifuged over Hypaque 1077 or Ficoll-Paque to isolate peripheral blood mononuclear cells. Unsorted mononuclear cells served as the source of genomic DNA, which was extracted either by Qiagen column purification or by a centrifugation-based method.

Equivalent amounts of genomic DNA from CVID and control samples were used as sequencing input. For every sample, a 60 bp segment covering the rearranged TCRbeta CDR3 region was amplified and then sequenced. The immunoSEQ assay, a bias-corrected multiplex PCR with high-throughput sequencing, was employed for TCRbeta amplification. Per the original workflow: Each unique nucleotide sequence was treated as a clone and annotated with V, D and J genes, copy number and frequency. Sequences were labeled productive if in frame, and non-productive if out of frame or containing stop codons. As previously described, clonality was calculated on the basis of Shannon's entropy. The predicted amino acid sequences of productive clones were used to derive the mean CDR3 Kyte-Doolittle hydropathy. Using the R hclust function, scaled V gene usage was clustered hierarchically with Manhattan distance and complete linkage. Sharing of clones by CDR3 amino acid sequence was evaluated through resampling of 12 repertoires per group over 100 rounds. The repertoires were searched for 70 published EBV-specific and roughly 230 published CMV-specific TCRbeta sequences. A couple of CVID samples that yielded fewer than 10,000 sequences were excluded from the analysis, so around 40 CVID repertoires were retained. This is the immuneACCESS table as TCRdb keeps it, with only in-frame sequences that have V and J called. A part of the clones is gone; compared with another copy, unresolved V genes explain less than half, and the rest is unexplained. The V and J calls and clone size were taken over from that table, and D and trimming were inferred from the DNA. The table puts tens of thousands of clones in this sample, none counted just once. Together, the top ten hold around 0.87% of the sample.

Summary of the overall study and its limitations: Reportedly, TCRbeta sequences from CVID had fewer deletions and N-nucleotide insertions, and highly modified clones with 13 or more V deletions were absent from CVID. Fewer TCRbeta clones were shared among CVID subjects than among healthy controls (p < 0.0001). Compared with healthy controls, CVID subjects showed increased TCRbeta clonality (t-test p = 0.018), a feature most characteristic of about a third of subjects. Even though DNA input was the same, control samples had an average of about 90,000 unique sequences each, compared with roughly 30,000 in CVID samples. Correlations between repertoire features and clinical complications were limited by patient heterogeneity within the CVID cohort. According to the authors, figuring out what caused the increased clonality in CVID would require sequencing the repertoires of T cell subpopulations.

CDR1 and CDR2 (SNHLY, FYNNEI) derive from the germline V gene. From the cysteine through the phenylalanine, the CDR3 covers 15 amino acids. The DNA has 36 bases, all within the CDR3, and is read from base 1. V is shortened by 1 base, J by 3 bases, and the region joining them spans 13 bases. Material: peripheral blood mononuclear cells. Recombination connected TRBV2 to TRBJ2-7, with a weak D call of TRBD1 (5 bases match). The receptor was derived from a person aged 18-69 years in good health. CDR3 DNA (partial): TGTGCCAGCAGTGAAGGGGGCAGGTTCGGCTACGAG. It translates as CASSEGGRFGYE. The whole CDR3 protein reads CASSEGGRFGYEQYF.